The rows below give T cell receptor beta chains drawn from one sample of a study of response to subunit inactivated influenza vaccine. In TCRdb, the RT-PCR reads were re-called with MiXCR into one record per CDR3 protein. The table records around 200,000 distinct CDR3 sequences, about 15% of them present only once. The sequenced sample was CD8+ T cells sorted from PBMCs, obtained around 5 days after vaccination. These TCRs come from a man aged 45-65 years who received an inactivated influenza vaccine. Each CDR3 is given with its conserved first and last residue. D genes are given only for firm matches. Clone size, where shown, is once, few, many, or a class for clones that have expanded.

d_call: .; clone_size: few; v_call: TRBV4-1; j_call: TRBJ2-5; cdr3_aa: CASSQDWNRLETQYF; cdr3_nt: TGCGCCAGCAGCCAAGATTGGAACCGGTTGGAGACCCAGTACTTC
d_call: TRBD2; clone_size: .; v_call: TRBV5-1; j_call: TRBJ2-7; cdr3_aa: CASSFTSGNYEQYF; cdr3_nt: TGCGCCAGCAGTTTTACTAGCGGAAACTACGAGCAGTACTTC
d_call: TRBD2; clone_size: few; v_call: TRBV2; j_call: TRBJ2-5; cdr3_aa: CASNLAGGPQETQYF; cdr3_nt: TGTGCCAGTAATCTAGCGGGAGGGCCTCAAGAGACCCAGTACTTC
d_call: .; clone_size: .; v_call: TRBV20-1; j_call: TRBJ2-7; cdr3_aa: CSATPPNSNYEQYF; cdr3_nt: TGCAGTGCTACCCCCCCGAATTCGAACTACGAGCAGTACTTC
d_call: TRBD2; clone_size: .; v_call: TRBV27; j_call: TRBJ2-1; cdr3_aa: CASSLPGLYEQFF; cdr3_nt: TGTGCCAGCAGTTTACCGGGACTATATGAGCAGTTCTTC
d_call: .; clone_size: .; v_call: TRBV29-1; j_call: TRBJ2-2; cdr3_aa: CSVEELAGELFF; cdr3_nt: TGCAGCGTTGAAGAACTAGCCGGGGAGCTGTTTTTT
d_call: .; clone_size: .; v_call: TRBV5-6; j_call: TRBJ2-5; cdr3_aa: CAMGLGDQETQYF; cdr3_nt: TGTGCCATGGGCCTGGGGGACCAAGAGACCCAGTACTTC
d_call: .; clone_size: .; v_call: TRBV2; j_call: TRBJ2-7; cdr3_aa: CASSRTERPTEQYF; cdr3_nt: TGTGCCAGCAGCCGGACGGAACGACCCACCGAGCAGTACTTC
d_call: .; clone_size: few; v_call: TRBV20-1; j_call: TRBJ2-3; cdr3_aa: CSARERGGGYTDTQYF; cdr3_nt: TGCAGTGCTAGAGAGAGGGGAGGGGGCTATACTGATACGCAGTATTTT
d_call: .; clone_size: many; v_call: TRBV7-9; j_call: TRBJ2-3; cdr3_aa: CATRGGQSTDTQYF; cdr3_nt: TGTGCCACAAGGGGGGGCCAAAGCACAGATACGCAGTATTTT
d_call: .; clone_size: few; v_call: TRBV24-1; j_call: TRBJ1-2; cdr3_aa: CATSDLQGRHYGYTF; cdr3_nt: TGTGCCACCAGTGACCTACAGGGCCGCCACTATGGCTACACCTTC
d_call: .; clone_size: many; v_call: TRBV4-3; j_call: TRBJ2-1; cdr3_aa: CASTPGVSKHNEQFF; cdr3_nt: TGCGCCAGCACCCCGGGGGTTTCCAAACACAATGAGCAGTTCTTC
d_call: .; clone_size: few; v_call: TRBV30; j_call: TRBJ1-2; cdr3_aa: CAWALNYGYTF; cdr3_nt: TGTGCCTGGGCCCTTAACTATGGCTACACCTTC
d_call: .; clone_size: .; v_call: TRBV5-6; j_call: TRBJ2-1; cdr3_aa: CASSLVSDMEQFF; cdr3_nt: TGTGCCAGCAGCTTGGTTTCTGATATGGAGCAGTTCTTC
d_call: .; clone_size: many; v_call: TRBV20-1; j_call: TRBJ2-7; cdr3_aa: CSARERGWYEQYF; cdr3_nt: TGCAGTGCTAGAGAGAGGGGTTGGTACGAGCAGTACTTC
d_call: .; clone_size: few; v_call: TRBV12-5; j_call: TRBJ2-7; cdr3_aa: CASGLARERKPYEQYF; cdr3_nt: TGTGCTAGTGGTTTGGCGAGGGAGCGAAAGCCCTACGAGCAGTACTTC
d_call: .; clone_size: .; v_call: TRBV7-9; j_call: TRBJ2-1; cdr3_aa: CASSFPRGVRAYNEQFF; cdr3_nt: TGTGCCAGCAGCTTTCCACGCGGGGTGCGAGCCTACAATGAGCAGTTCTTC
d_call: .; clone_size: few; v_call: TRBV6-5; j_call: TRBJ2-1; cdr3_aa: CASSYYTWTHNEQFF; cdr3_nt: TGTGCCAGCAGTTATTATACCTGGACCCACAATGAGCAGTTCTTC
d_call: TRBD2; clone_size: .; v_call: TRBV19; j_call: TRBJ2-1; cdr3_aa: CASSVPGLAGSGSYNEQFF; cdr3_nt: TGTGCCAGTAGTGTTCCGGGACTAGCGGGATCCGGCTCCTACAATGAGCAGTTCTTC
d_call: .; clone_size: many; v_call: TRBV28; j_call: TRBJ2-7; cdr3_aa: CASSLFTGEGEQYF; cdr3_nt: TGTGCCAGCAGTTTATTCACAGGGGAGGGTGAGCAGTACTTC
d_call: .; clone_size: few; v_call: TRBV5-6; j_call: TRBJ2-7; cdr3_aa: CASSSAGALRVYYEQYF; cdr3_nt: TGTGCCAGCAGCTCTGCAGGGGCTCTAAGAGTTTACTACGAGCAGTACTTC
d_call: TRBD2; clone_size: few; v_call: TRBV5-6; j_call: TRBJ2-1; cdr3_aa: CASSLEFSGRDFEQFF; cdr3_nt: TGTGCCAGCAGCTTGGAGTTTAGCGGGAGGGATTTTGAGCAGTTCTTC
d_call: TRBD2; clone_size: .; v_call: TRBV2; j_call: TRBJ2-1; cdr3_aa: CTCRAVAGAPNSYNEQFF; cdr3_nt: TGTACCTGCAGGGCGGTAGCGGGAGCCCCAAATTCCTACAATGAGCAGTTCTTC
d_call: .; clone_size: few; v_call: TRBV7-9; j_call: TRBJ2-7; cdr3_aa: CASSLPLDEQYF; cdr3_nt: TGTGCCAGCAGCCTACCACTTGACGAGCAGTACTTC
d_call: TRBD2; clone_size: .; v_call: TRBV4-3; j_call: TRBJ2-1; cdr3_aa: CASSRLAGGRDEQFF; cdr3_nt: TGCGCCAGCAGCCGACTAGCGGGAGGCCGGGATGAGCAGTTCTTC
d_call: .; clone_size: many; v_call: TRBV12-3/TRBV12-4; j_call: TRBJ2-5; cdr3_aa: CASIARMGQETQYF; cdr3_nt: TGTGCCAGCATCGCTAGGATGGGGCAAGAGACCCAGTACTTC
d_call: .; clone_size: few; v_call: TRBV20-1; j_call: TRBJ2-1; cdr3_aa: CSARDEAARSYNEQFF; cdr3_nt: TGCAGTGCTAGAGATGAGGCGGCACGCTCCTACAATGAGCAGTTCTTC
d_call: .; clone_size: few; v_call: TRBV28; j_call: TRBJ2-2; cdr3_aa: CASSLMGRTNTGELFF; cdr3_nt: TGTGCCAGCAGTTTAATGGGACGGACGAACACCGGGGAGCTGTTTTTT
d_call: .; clone_size: .; v_call: TRBV5-6; j_call: TRBJ2-7; cdr3_aa: CASSSPVSRDWGYEQYF; cdr3_nt: TGTGCCAGCAGCTCACCGGTTAGCCGGGACTGGGGATACGAGCAGTACTTC
d_call: TRBD2; clone_size: .; v_call: TRBV7-7; j_call: TRBJ2-1; cdr3_aa: CASSLVVGLADYNEQFF; cdr3_nt: TGTGCCAGCAGCTTAGTAGTGGGACTAGCGGATTACAATGAGCAGTTCTTC
d_call: TRBD2; clone_size: few; v_call: TRBV2; j_call: TRBJ2-7; cdr3_aa: CASSDPGLAGRSSYEQYF; cdr3_nt: TGTGCCAGCAGTGACCCAGGACTAGCGGGACGAAGCTCCTACGAGCAGTACTTC
d_call: .; clone_size: many; v_call: TRBV4-2; j_call: TRBJ2-3; cdr3_aa: CASSQDGVRDTQYF; cdr3_nt: TGTGCCAGCAGCCAAGATGGCGTCAGAGATACGCAGTATTTT
d_call: .; clone_size: few; v_call: TRBV27; j_call: TRBJ2-7; cdr3_aa: CASSLTGTRPYEQYF; cdr3_nt: TGTGCCAGCAGTTTAACCGGGACGCGTCCCTACGAGCAGTACTTC
d_call: .; clone_size: .; v_call: TRBV9; j_call: TRBJ2-5; cdr3_aa: CASSVGVGGLQETQYF; cdr3_nt: TGTGCCAGCAGCGTAGGGGTGGGAGGCCTCCAAGAGACCCAGTACTTC
d_call: .; clone_size: once; v_call: TRBV7-9; j_call: TRBJ2-2; cdr3_aa: CSSSSTRGPNTGELFF; cdr3_nt: TGTTCCAGCAGCTCCACTCGGGGTCCGAACACCGGGGAGCTGTTTTTT